This T cell receptor (beta chain) was found in a study of blood T cell repertoires in COVID-19 (dated by TCRdb to about 2020). Looking at the study overall: Collaborator samples came from the United States, Italy and Spain and covered acute and convalescent phases of COVID-19. The prospective study material was composed of cDNA or gDNA derived from T cells, B-cell-depleted T cells, or PBMCs. Subjects who had been exposed to COVID-19, were actively infected with it, or had recovered from it provided the deeply sampled blood TCRbeta repertoires that made up the dataset. The repertoires were released in a freely available public database meant as a resource for research on the immune response to SARS-CoV-2. Samples were obtained from the ongoing ImmuneRACE study (first 160 participants) and from some 1,300 subjects provided by 6 global collaborators. The sample metadata nearly always contained a de-identified subject ID, COVID-19 status, age in years and sex. Where HLA class I and class II types were available, the types were taken from metadata supplied by the sample provider, not from assay-based typing. The investigation overall reported the following: Clinical and demographic metadata were provided uncurated, with the amount varying by source and participant.

TCRbeta CDR3 regions were amplified from genomic DNA by means of the immunoSEQ Assay, a bias-controlled multiplex PCR. As for the authors' bioinformatics: Nucleated cell counts per sample were estimated from amplification of reference gene primers within the assay. To quantify the absolute abundance of each unique TCRbeta CDR3 rearrangement, sequence reads were collapsed and filtered. For each sample, productive Simpson clonality was calculated by taking the square root of Simpson's diversity index across productive rearrangements. TCRdb's version of the immuneACCESS table is confined to in-frame rearrangements and falls short of the full clone set. An unresolved V gene accounts for under half of the shortfall where checked; the remainder is of unknown origin. D and trimming come from the DNA, and the V and J calls and clone size come from that table. The sample table holds about 240,000 clones, of which 82% were seen once. Together, the top ten hold 3.4% of the sample.

Whole blood was collected in K2EDTA tubes by collaborating institutions according to the institutions' own protocols. For TCRbeta analysis, collaborators shipped samples as frozen whole blood, isolated PBMCs, or DNA extracted from either of those sample types. For CDR1 and CDR2, the germline V gene (reference sequence) lists LGHDT and YNNKEL. The germline V and J ends show losses of 0 bases and 9 bases respectively, and no gene match explains 17 bases of the junction. The CDR3 sequence holds 19 residues, the cysteine and phenylalanine included. Only the CDR3 part of the read is kept: 57 bases, read in frame from the first base. This clone was observed a few times. There is no known antigen for this receptor. Base qualities are missing; no much larger clone stands one base away.

The source material was peripheral blood. The chain joins TRBV3-1 (or the pseudogene TRBV3-2) to TRBJ1-6; 7 central nucleotides agree with TRBD1. The receptor comes from a woman between 18 and 29 years old with acute or convalescent COVID-19. The DNA sequence is TGTGCCAGCAGCCAAGAAAGGCAGGCAGGGGGACTAGGTAGTTCACCCCTCCACTTT. The translation is CASSQERQAGGLGSSPLHF.